The entry below gives a single T cell receptor beta chain sequence along with its context. These data are taken from a study of blood T cell repertoires in COVID-19. Turning to the study itself: The origin of the acute and convalescent COVID-19 samples was the United States, Italy and Spain.

V trimming: 0 bases; J trimming: 5 bases; junction bases outside the gene matches: 4. Looked up from germline, CDR1 is SGHRS and CDR2 is YFSETQ. The CDR3 is 15 amino acids. Recruits, aged about 18 to 100 years, lived in 24 US areas. Sequencing was performed with immunoSEQ multiplex PCR; in TCRdb, only in-frame clones are kept and a portion is missing. This sample carries under 200,000 clones, roughly 85% of them seen once, and the ten largest clones take 4.4%. This sequence joins TRBV5-1 and TRBJ2-1; 8 nucleotides agree with TRBD2. Sample: PBMCs or T cells enriched from blood (not recorded which). This clonotype was sampled from a woman in her 50s who had recovered from COVID-19. CDR3 nucleotide sequence: TGCGCCAGCAGCTTGGTGCGGGGGGCCCACAATGAGCAGTTCTTC. This gives the protein CASSLVRGAHNEQFF.